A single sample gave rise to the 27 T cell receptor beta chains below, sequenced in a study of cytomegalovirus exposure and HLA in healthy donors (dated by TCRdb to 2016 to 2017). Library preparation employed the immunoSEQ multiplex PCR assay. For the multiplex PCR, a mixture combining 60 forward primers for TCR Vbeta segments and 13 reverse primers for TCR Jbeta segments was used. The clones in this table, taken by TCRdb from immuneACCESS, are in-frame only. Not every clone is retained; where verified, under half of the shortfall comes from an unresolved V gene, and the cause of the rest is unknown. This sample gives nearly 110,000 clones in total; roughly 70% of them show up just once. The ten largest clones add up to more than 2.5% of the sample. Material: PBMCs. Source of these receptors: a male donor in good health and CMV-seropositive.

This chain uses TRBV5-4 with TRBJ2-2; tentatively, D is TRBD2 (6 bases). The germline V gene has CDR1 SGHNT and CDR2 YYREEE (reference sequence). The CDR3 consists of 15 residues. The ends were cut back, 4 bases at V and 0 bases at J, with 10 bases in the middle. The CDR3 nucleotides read TGTGCCAGCAGCAGGGACTGGTCGAACACCGGGGAGCTGTTTTTT. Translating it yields CASSRDWSNTGELFF.

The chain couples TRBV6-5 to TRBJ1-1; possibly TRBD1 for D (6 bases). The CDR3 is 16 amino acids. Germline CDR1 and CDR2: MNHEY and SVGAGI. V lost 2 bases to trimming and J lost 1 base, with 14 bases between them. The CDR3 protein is CASSYRSGAPNTEAFF. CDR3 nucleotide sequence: TGTGCCAGCAGTTACCGGTCAGGGGCCCCGAACACTGAAGCTTTCTTT.

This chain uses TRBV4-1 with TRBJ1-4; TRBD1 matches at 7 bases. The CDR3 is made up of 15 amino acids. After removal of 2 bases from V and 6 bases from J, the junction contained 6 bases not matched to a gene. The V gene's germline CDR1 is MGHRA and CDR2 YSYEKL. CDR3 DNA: TGCGCCAGCAGCCAATTGGACAGGATGGATGAAAAACTGTTTTTT. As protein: CASSQLDRMDEKLFF.

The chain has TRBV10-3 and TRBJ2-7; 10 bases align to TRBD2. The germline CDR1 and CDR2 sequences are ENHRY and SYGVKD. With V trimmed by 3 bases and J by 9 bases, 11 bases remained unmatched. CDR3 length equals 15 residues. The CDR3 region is CAISDEREGPTTQYF. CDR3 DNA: TGTGCCATCAGTGACGAGCGGGAGGGACCTACGACGCAGTACTTC.

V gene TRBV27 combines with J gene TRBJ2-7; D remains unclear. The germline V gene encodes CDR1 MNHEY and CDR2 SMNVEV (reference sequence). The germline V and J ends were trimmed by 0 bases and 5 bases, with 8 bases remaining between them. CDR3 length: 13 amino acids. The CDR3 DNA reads TGTGCCAGCAGTTTATCGAGGCCTCACGAGCAGTACTTC. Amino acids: CASSLSRPHEQYF.

CDR3 residues: CASSQASLAGAYEQYF. In nucleotides, the CDR3 is TGCGCCAGCAGCCAGGCCTCCCTAGCGGGAGCCTACGAGCAGTACTTC. V and J are TRBV4-1 and TRBJ2-7, with TRBD2 identical over 10 bases. The CDR3 is 16 residues long. Per the germline V gene, CDR1 is MGHRA and CDR2 is YSYEKL. The trim removed 3 bases at V and 2 bases at J, leaving 7 bases unmatched.

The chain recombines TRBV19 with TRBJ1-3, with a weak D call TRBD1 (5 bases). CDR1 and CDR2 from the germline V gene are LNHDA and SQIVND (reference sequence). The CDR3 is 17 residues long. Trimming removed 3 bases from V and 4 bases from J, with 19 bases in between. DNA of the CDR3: TGTGCCAGTAGTATCAATGGCAGGGAAGTTCCCGGAAACACCATATATTTT. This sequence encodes CASSINGREVPGNTIYF. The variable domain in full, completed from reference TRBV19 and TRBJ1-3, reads DGGITQSPKYLFRKEGQNVTLSCEQNLNHDAMYWYRQDPGQGLRLIYYSQIVNDFQKGDIAEGYSVSREKKESFPLTVTSAQKNPTAFYLCASSINGREVPGNTIYFGEGSWLTVV.

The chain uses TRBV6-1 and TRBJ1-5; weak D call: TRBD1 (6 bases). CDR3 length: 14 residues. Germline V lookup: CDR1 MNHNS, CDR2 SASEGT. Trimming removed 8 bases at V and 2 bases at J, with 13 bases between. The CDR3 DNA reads TGTGCCAGCCTGACAGGCTCTGGCAATCAGCCCCAGCATTTT. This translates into CASLTGSGNQPQHF.

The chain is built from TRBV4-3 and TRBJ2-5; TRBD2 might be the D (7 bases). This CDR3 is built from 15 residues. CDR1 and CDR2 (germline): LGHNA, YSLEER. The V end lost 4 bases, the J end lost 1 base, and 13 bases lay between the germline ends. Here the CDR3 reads CASSPRGATQETQYF. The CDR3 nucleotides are TGCGCCAGCAGCCCTCGGGGGGCGACCCAAGAGACCCAGTACTTC.

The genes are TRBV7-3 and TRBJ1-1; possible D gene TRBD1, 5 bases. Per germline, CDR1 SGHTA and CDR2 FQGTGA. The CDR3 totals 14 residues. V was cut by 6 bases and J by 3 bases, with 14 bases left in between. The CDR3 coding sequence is TGTGCCAGCAGGAGATCGGGGGATGACACTGAAGCTTTCTTT. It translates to CASRRSGDDTEAFF.

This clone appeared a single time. CDR3 in DNA: TGCGCCAGCAGCTTGGTTGGGGGGACCACCTACGAGCAGTACTTC. Its translation: CASSLVGGTTYEQYF. The chain couples TRBV5-1 to TRBJ2-7; TRBD2 might be the D (6 bases). Germline V gene lookup returns CDR1 SGHRS and CDR2 YFSETQ. Trimming removed 0 bases from V and 2 bases from J, with 12 bases in between. The CDR3 runs to 15 residues.

The CDR3 protein is CASSPGQGLNEQFF. The DNA for the CDR3 is TGCGCCAGCAGTCCGGGACAGGGTTTAAATGAGCAGTTCTTC. This chain uses TRBV5-1 with TRBJ2-1; TRBD1 matches 9 bases. V dropped 5 bases and J dropped 7; count of bases not matched to a gene: 7. Germline V gives CDR1 SGHRS, CDR2 YFSETQ. This CDR3 is built from 14 residues.

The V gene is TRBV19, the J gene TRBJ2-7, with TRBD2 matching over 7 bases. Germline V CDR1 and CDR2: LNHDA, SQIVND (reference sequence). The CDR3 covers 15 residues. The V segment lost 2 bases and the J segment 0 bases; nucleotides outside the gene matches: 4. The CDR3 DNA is TGTGCCAGTAGTATACGAGGGGAGGGCTCCTACGAGCAGTACTTC. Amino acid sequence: CASSIRGEGSYEQYF.

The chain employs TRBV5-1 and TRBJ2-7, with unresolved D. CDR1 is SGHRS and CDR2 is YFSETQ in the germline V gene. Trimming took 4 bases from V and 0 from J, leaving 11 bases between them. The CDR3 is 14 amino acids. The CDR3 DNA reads TGCGCCAGCAGCGCGGTCCAAAGCTCCTACGAGCAGTACTTC. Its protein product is CASSAVQSSYEQYF.

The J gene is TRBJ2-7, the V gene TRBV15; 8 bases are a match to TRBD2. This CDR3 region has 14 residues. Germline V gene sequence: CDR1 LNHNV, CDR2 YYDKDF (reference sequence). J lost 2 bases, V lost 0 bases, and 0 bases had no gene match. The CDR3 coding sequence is TGTGCCACCAGCAGAGAGACTAGCGCCTACGAGCAGTACTTC. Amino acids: CATSRETSAYEQYF.

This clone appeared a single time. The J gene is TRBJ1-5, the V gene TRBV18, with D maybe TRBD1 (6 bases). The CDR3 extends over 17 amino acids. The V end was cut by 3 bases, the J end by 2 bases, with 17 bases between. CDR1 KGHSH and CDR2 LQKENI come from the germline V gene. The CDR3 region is CASSPAGVHSRNQPQHF. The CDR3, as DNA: TGTGCCAGCTCACCTGCAGGGGTACATTCTCGCAATCAGCCCCAGCATTTT.

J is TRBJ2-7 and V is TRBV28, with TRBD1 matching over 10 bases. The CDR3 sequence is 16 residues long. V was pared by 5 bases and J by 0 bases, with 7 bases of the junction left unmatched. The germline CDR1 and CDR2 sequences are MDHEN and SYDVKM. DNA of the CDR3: TGTGCCAGCAGTGCAAGACAGGGGGCCGGCTCCTACGAGCAGTACTTC. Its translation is CASSARQGAGSYEQYF.

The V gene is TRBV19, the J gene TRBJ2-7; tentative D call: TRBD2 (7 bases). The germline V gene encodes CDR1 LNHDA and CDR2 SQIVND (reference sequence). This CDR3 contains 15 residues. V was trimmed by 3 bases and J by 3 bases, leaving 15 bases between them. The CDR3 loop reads CASSIGRGGVYEQYF. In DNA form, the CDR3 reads TGTGCCAGTAGTATCGGCAGGGGAGGGGTCTACGAGCAGTACTTC.

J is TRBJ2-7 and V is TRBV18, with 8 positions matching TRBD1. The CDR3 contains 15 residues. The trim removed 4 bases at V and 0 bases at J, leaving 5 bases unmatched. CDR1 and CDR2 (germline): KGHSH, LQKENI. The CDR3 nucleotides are TGTGCCAGCTCACAAGCCGGGACAGGCTCCTACGAGCAGTACTTC. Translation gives CASSQAGTGSYEQYF.

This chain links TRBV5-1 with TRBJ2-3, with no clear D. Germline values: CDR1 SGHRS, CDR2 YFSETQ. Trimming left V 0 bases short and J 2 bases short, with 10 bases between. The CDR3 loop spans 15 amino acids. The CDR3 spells CASSLADSSTDTQYF. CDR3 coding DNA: TGCGCCAGCAGCTTGGCTGACTCTTCCACAGATACGCAGTATTTT.

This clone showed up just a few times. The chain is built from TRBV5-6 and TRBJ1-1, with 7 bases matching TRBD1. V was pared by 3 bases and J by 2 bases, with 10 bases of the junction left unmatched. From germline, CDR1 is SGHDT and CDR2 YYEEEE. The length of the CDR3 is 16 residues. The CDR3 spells CASSYWTGTRNTEAFF. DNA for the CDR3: TGTGCCAGCAGCTATTGGACAGGCACTAGAAACACTGAAGCTTTCTTT.

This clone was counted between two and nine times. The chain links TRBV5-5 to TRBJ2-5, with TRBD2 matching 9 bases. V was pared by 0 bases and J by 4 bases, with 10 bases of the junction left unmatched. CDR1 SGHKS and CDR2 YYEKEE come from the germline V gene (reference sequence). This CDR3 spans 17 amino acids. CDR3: CASSLAPSGRPGETQYF. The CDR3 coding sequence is TGTGCCAGCAGCTTGGCCCCCAGCGGGAGGCCGGGAGAGACCCAGTACTTC.

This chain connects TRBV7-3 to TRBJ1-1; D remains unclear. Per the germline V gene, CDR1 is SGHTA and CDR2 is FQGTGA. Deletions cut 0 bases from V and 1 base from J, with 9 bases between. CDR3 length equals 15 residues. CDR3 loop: CASSLTYGGNTEAFF. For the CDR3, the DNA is TGTGCCAGCAGCTTAACGTATGGAGGGAACACTGAAGCTTTCTTT.

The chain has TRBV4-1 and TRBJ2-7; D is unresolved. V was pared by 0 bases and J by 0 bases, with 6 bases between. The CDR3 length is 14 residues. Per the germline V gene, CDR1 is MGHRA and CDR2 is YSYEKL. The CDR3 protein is CASSQEGSSYEQYF. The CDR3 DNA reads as TGCGCCAGCAGCCAAGAGGGCAGCTCCTACGAGCAGTACTTC.

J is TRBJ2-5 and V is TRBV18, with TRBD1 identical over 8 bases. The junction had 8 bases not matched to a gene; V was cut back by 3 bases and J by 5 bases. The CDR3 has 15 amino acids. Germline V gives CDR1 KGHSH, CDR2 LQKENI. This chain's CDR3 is CASSPAGQGRETQYF. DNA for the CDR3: TGTGCCAGCTCACCGGCCGGACAGGGCAGGGAGACCCAGTACTTC.

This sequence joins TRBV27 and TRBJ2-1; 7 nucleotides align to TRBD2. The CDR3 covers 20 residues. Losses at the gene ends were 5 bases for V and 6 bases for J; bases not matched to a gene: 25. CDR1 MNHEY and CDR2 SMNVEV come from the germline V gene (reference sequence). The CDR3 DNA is TGTGCCAGCAGTCGCCTCTTTTCAGGGATGGTGGCGGGAGTAATCAATGAGCAGTTCTTC. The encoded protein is CASSRLFSGMVAGVINEQFF.

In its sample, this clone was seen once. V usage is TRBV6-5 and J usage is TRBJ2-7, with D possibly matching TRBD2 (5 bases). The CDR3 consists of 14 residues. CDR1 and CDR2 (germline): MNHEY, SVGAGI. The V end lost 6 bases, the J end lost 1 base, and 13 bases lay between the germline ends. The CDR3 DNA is TGTGCCAGCAGCCTCGGGATGCCGTCCTACGAGCAGTACTTC. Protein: CASSLGMPSYEQYF.